The sequence of this TCR delta chain was determined in a study of Vδ1+ human thymocytes. CDR1 TSWWSYY and CDR2 QGS come from the germline V gene. The CDR3 covers 22 residues. V shed 5 bases, J shed 1 base, and the junction held 23 bases outside the gene matches. This clone came up a few times. Its antigen is still unknown. Findings of the study overall: Unlike peripheral blood Vdelta1+ controls, thymic delta-chain sequences included approximately 20% Vdelta2 and few Vdelta3. Thymic TRG and TRD repertoires appeared highly polyclonal, with Gaussian CDR3 length distributions. The authors advised highly purified populations and single-cell validation.

Alphabeta T cells were depleted, then CD3+ Vdelta1+ Vdelta2- thymocytes were FACS-sorted. Purity of the sorted Vdelta1+ thymocytes ranged from roughly 98% to 99.6%. The template was reverse-transcribed extracted RNA. CDR3 amplicons came from multiplex PCR with pooled V-gene forward and constant-region reverse primers. TCRdb repeated clone calling on the multiplex PCR reads with CATT. The profile shows about 55,000 delta-chain clones, 15% to 20% of them singletons. The chain couples TRDV1 to TRDJ1; TRDD3 aligns across 12 bases. The source is a boy in the first two years of life who had congenital heart surgery. Material: Vdelta1+ gamma-delta thymocytes from the thymus. Regarding subset: FACS-sorted CD3+ TCRalphabeta- TCRVdelta1+ TCRVdelta2- thymocytes. The chain's CDR3 is CALGSHSLLVLGDTGPTDKLIF. The DNA for the CDR3 is TGTGCTCTTGGGTCTCACTCCCTACTAGTACTGGGGGATACAGGGCCCACCGATAAACTCATCTTT.